A selection of T cell receptor beta chains follows, all from one sample in a study of CD8 T cells in ankylosing spondylitis. TCRdb processed the 5' RACE reads anew with MiXCR; each CDR3 protein has one entry. The sample has approximately 340,000 distinct CDR3 sequences; over 12% are singletons. The specimen was blood, either unsorted or a sorted T cell fraction (not recorded which). These receptors came from a male donor with ankylosing spondylitis or in good health (not recorded which). CDR3s include the opening cysteine and the closing phenylalanine or tryptophan. The D gene is left open where the match is weak. Only some rows state a clone size, as once, few, many or a class for expanded clones.

clone_size	v_call	j_call	d_call	cdr3_aa	cdr3_nt
NA	TRBV7-6	TRBJ1-1	TRBD1	CASSTRQGADTEAFF	TGTGCCAGCAGCACCCGACAGGGAGCAGACACTGAAGCTTTCTTT
few	TRBV7-2	TRBJ2-3	TRBD2	CASSLELAGGDTQYF	TGTGCCAGCAGCTTAGAGCTAGCGGGAGGAGATACGCAGTATTTT
many	TRBV30	TRBJ2-3	TRBD2	CASSSGRGADTQYF	TGTGCCTCTTCTAGCGGGAGGGGGGCAGATACGCAGTATTTT
few	TRBV15	TRBJ2-5	TRBD2	CATSSQLAHQETQYF	TGTGCCACCAGCAGTCAACTAGCGCACCAAGAGACCCAGTACTTC
few	TRBV3-1	TRBJ1-5	NA	CASSQDVRNQPQHF	TGTGCCAGCAGCCAAGATGTCAGGAATCAGCCCCAGCATTTT
NA	TRBV20-1	TRBJ2-1	NA	CSATIGYNEQFF	TGCAGTGCTACGATCGGTTATAATGAGCAGTTCTTC
NA	TRBV7-9	TRBJ2-2	NA	CASSPRAGELFF	TGTGCCAGCAGTCCAAGGGCCGGGGAGCTGTTTTTT
NA	TRBV11-1	TRBJ2-5	NA	CASSFAEQETQYF	TGTGCCAGCAGCTTCGCGGAACAAGAGACCCAGTACTTC
NA	TRBV6-6	TRBJ2-4	TRBD1	CASGQGAKNIQYF	TGTGCCAGCGGACAGGGGGCCAAAAACATTCAGTACTTC
few	TRBV5-1	TRBJ2-1	NA	CASSHLDPPLTNEQFF	TGCGCCAGCAGCCACTTGGACCCCCCTCTCACCAATGAGCAGTTCTTC
few	TRBV3-1	TRBJ1-4	NA	CASTAGEKLFF	TGTGCCAGCACCGCTGGCGAAAAACTGTTTTTT
NA	TRBV27	TRBJ1-4	NA	CASSGVGTEYAEKLFF	TGTGCCAGCAGTGGAGTCGGGACGGAGTACGCTGAAAAACTGTTTTTT
NA	TRBV20-1	TRBJ1-2	NA	CSALARANYGYTF	TGCAGTGCTCTCGCCAGGGCCAACTATGGCTACACCTTC
NA	TRBV20-1	TRBJ2-1	TRBD2	CSARPGLAGEEEQFF	TGCAGTGCTAGGCCCGGACTAGCGGGAGAAGAAGAGCAGTTCTTC
NA	TRBV7-2	TRBJ1-1	NA	CASSLGQVVNTEAFF	TGTGCCAGCAGCTTAGGACAGGTAGTCAACACTGAAGCTTTCTTT
NA	TRBV6-1	TRBJ2-5	NA	CASSGIVRVEETQYF	TGTGCCAGCAGTGGAATCGTGCGAGTCGAAGAGACCCAGTACTTC
NA	TRBV10-3	TRBJ2-2	TRBD2	CAIRSGGRTGELFF	TGTGCCATCAGGTCGGGAGGAAGGACCGGGGAGCTGTTTTTT
few	TRBV3-1	TRBJ2-5	NA	CASSHAGLLETQYF	TGTGCCAGCAGCCACGCGGGGCTGTTGGAGACCCAGTACTTC
NA	TRBV12-3/TRBV12-4	TRBJ2-7	TRBD2	CASSTPSGSLSFSYEQYF	TGTGCCAGCAGTACCCCCAGCGGGAGCCTGTCCTTCTCCTACGAGCAGTACTTC
NA	TRBV12-3/TRBV12-4	TRBJ2-3	TRBD2	CASRLSGSRDTQYF	TGTGCCAGCAGGCTTAGCGGGAGTAGAGATACGCAGTATTTT
few	TRBV9	TRBJ2-3	NA	CASSARHSDTQYF	TGTGCCAGCAGCGCCCGACATTCAGATACGCAGTATTTT
few	TRBV4-1	TRBJ2-3	NA	CASSHLGYTDTQYF	TGCGCCAGCAGCCATCTCGGCTACACAGATACGCAGTATTTT
NA	TRBV3-1	TRBJ1-2	NA	CASSRPQGRYTF	TGTGCCAGCAGCCGACCTCAGGGGCGCTACACCTTC
NA	TRBV19	TRBJ2-7	TRBD1	CASSISVAGGSAEQYF	TGTGCCAGTAGTATTTCGGTGGCAGGGGGTTCAGCCGAGCAGTACTTC
many	TRBV18	TRBJ2-7	TRBD1	CASSPGTDYEQYF	TGTGCCAGCTCACCCGGGACAGACTACGAGCAGTACTTC
few	TRBV7-9	TRBJ2-1	TRBD2	CASSIFSGGANEQFF	TGTGCCAGCAGCATCTTTAGCGGGGGGGCCAATGAGCAGTTCTTC
few	TRBV5-1	TRBJ2-2	TRBD1	CASSSQDRGELFF	TGCGCCAGCAGCTCTCAGGACAGGGGGGAGCTGTTTTTT
NA	TRBV20-1	TRBJ1-5	NA	CSARGQGGSNQLQHF	TGCAGTGCTAGAGGACAAGGGGGAAGCAATCAGCTCCAGCATTTT
NA	TRBV6-5	TRBJ2-2	TRBD1	CASSFGTGYHGELFF	TGTGCCAGCAGTTTTGGGACAGGGTATCACGGGGAGCTGTTTTTT
NA	TRBV7-9	TRBJ2-2	NA	CASSFGAGNTGELFF	TGTGCCAGCAGCTTCGGAGCGGGTAACACCGGGGAGCTGTTTTTT
few	TRBV29-1	TRBJ2-1	TRBD1	CSVEKGQGFYNEQFF	TGCAGCGTTGAAAAGGGACAGGGGTTCTACAATGAGCAGTTCTTC
few	TRBV5-1	TRBJ1-1	TRBD1	CASSLGLGQMSTEAFF	TGCGCCAGCAGCTTGGGCCTGGGACAGATGAGCACTGAAGCTTTCTTT
NA	TRBV20-1	TRBJ2-7	NA	CSATSWHYEQYF	TGCAGTGCTACCTCATGGCACTACGAGCAGTACTTC
few	TRBV5-1	TRBJ2-1	NA	CASGMGWDNEQFF	TGCGCCAGCGGGATGGGTTGGGACAATGAGCAGTTCTTC